A single sample is the source of the 3 T cell receptor beta chains below, sequenced in a study of OX40 agonist ivuxolimab in advanced cancers. Method: immunoSEQ multiplex PCR; TCRdb's copy keeps in-frame clones and lacks some. The repertoire holds 70,000 to 75,000 clones, 85% seen once, with more than 0.45% in the top ten. The source material was CD4+ or CD8+ T cells sorted from blood, sampled in a trial of the OX40 agonist ivuxolimab. The receptors were gathered from an adult with an advanced solid tumor such as melanoma, head and neck, liver or kidney cancer.

The CDR3 sequence: CASSVETGSTEAFF. The CDR3 DNA reads as TGTGCCAGCAGCGTAGAGACAGGGAGCACTGAAGCTTTCTTT. The chain combines TRBV9 with TRBJ1-1; 7 bases agree with TRBD1. Trimming at V came to 0 bases and at J to 4 bases, leaving 3 bases not matched to a gene. The CDR3 is made up of 14 amino acids. The germline gives CDR1 SGDLS, CDR2 YYNGEE.

The chain recombines TRBV4-3 with TRBJ1-1; D gene uncertain. CDR1 is LGHNA, CDR2 YSLEER, per germline. CDR3 length equals 12 residues. V was cut by 4 bases and J by 8 bases, with 11 bases left in between. The CDR3 sequence is CASSPKPREAFF. DNA of the CDR3: TGCGCCAGCAGCCCCAAACCCAGGGAAGCTTTCTTT.

This rearrangement joins TRBV6-5 to TRBJ1-1; possibly TRBD1 for D (6 bases). Germline V CDR1 and CDR2: MNHEY, SVGAGI. The CDR3 covers 16 residues. V dropped 2 bases and J dropped 3 bases, with 16 bases sitting between them. CDR3 sequence (DNA): TGTGCCAGCAGTTACAGTCGAGGGGGTACGTACACTGAAGCTTTCTTT. This encodes CASSYSRGGTYTEAFF.